This T cell receptor beta chain was documented in a study of T cell responses to AZD1222 COVID-19 vaccine. Sequenced by immunoSEQ multiplex PCR; TCRdb stores in-frame clones only, minus some. This table holds tens of thousands of clones, approximately 90% found once. The CDR3 length is 13 residues. Germline values: CDR1 MNHEY, CDR2 SVGAGI. V lost 6 bases and J lost 5, with 10 bases in between. This rearrangement joins TRBV6-5 to TRBJ2-2; D possibly corresponds to TRBD2 (5 bases). The TCR comes from an adult in good health. Sample: peripheral blood, taken on day 0 of AZD1222 vaccination. Here the CDR3 DNA reads TGTGCCAGCAGCTCACGAGGGACCGGGGAGCTGTTTTTT. Protein: CASSSRGTGELFF.